Included here is one T cell receptor beta chain sequence, with context. The entry originates in a study of blood T cell repertoires in COVID-19. Across the study: Both acute and convalescent COVID-19 samples were obtained from the United States, Italy and Spain. T cells, B-cell-depleted T cells, or PBMCs supplied cDNA or gDNA.

In the original analysis: Estimated nucleated cell counts came from reference gene primer amplification. The protocol was immunoSEQ multiplex PCR, while the TCRdb copy is restricted to in-frame clones and leaves out a portion. The V and J calls and clone size were taken over from that table, and D and trimming were inferred from the DNA. The repertoire includes roughly 150,000 clones, roughly nine tenths of them detected once, and 3.5% to 4.5% sits in the top ten. With 4 bases clipped from V and 5 bases from J, the junction kept 4 bases outside the gene matches. Germline CDR1 reads LNHDA; CDR2 reads SQIVND (reference sequence). The CDR3 contains 13 residues.

This sequence originates from a woman in her seventies with acute or convalescent COVID-19. This chain links TRBV19 with TRBJ1-2; 7 bases align to TRBD1. Sequencing was carried out using peripheral blood. DNA of the CDR3: TGTGCCAGTAGTAACAGGGGAGGTTATGGCTACACCTTC. It codes for CASSNRGGYGYTF.